The present T cell receptor beta chain was sequenced within a study of T-cell memory formation after mild COVID-19. After removal of 10 bases from V and 3 bases from J, the junction contained 6 bases not matched to a gene. The V gene's germline CDR1 is WSHSY and CDR2 SAAADI. CDR3 length: 13 amino acids. TCRdb analysed the 5' RACE reads with MiXCR anew, one entry per CDR3 protein. The sample has almost 350,000 distinct CDR3 sequences, 20% seen once; the top ten hold roughly 21%. The chain uses TRBV10-2 and TRBJ1-2; 9 bases match TRBD1. The sample consisted of PBMCs or a T cell subset sorted from them (not recorded which). The clonotype originates from a young man who had mild COVID-19 (a few samples of this study predate the infection). Cell type and time point are not known. The CDR3 spells CATQRTGDYGYTF. The CDR3 DNA reads TGCGCCACGCAGAGGACAGGGGACTATGGCTACACCTTC.